The 3 T cell receptor beta chains below come from one sample, sequenced in a study of Graves' ophthalmopathy and Graves' hyperthyroidism. RNA served as the template for amplifying TCR beta CDR3 regions. In the first round, RT-PCR was carried out with HTBI primers, and a multiplex PCR formed the second round. TCRdb re-called the multiplex PCR reads through MiXCR, storing one row per CDR3 protein. The table lists approximately 640,000 distinct CDR3 sequences, over 40% of them singletons, with 3% to 4% in the top ten. Sequencing was performed on peripheral blood. The receptors here all came from an adult man with Graves' ophthalmopathy.

Ten or more counts support this clonotype. This sequence joins TRBV4-2 and TRBJ1-1, with a possible D match to TRBD1 (5 bases). Per germline, CDR1 LGHNA and CDR2 YNFKEQ. With 1 base removed from V and 3 bases from J, the gap between germline ends came to 12 bases. CDR3 length: 15 amino acids. The CDR3 sequence: CASSQGTGMDTEAFF. The DNA for the CDR3 is TGTGCCAGCAGCCAAGGTACAGGCATGGACACTGAAGCTTTCTTT.

The genes are TRBV7-2 and TRBJ2-3; tentative D call: TRBD2 (6 bases). Germline V CDR1 and CDR2: SGHTA, FQGNSA. The V end was cut by 5 bases, the J end by 8 bases, with 17 bases between. There are 14 residues in the CDR3. DNA for the CDR3: TGTGCCAGCAGCCATCGCGGGACGGGATTTACGCAGTATTTT. Its protein is CASSHRGTGFTQYF.

The V and J genes are TRBV25-1 and TRBJ2-5; 7 bases agree with TRBD2. Germline CDR1 is MGHDK and CDR2 is SYGVNS. The trim removed 8 bases at V and 5 bases at J, leaving 11 bases unmatched. This CDR3 region has 14 residues. The CDR3 loop is CASVGWGRDETQYF. The CDR3 DNA reads as TGTGCCAGCGTAGGATGGGGGAGGGATGAGACCCAGTACTTC.